The 9 T cell receptor beta chains below come from one sample, sequenced in a study of blood T cell repertoires in COVID-19. TCRdb keeps only in-frame clones here, not all; method: immunoSEQ multiplex PCR. The sample consists of approximately 250,000 clones, 85% of them appearing once. Source material: peripheral blood. The receptor source for this set is a man aged 50-60 years with COVID-19, enrolled during active disease.

The rearrangement joins TRBV10-3 to TRBJ2-3; 9 bases fit TRBD2. The CDR3 is made up of 18 amino acids. With 2 bases clipped from V and 2 bases from J, the junction kept 11 bases outside the gene matches. CDR1 is ENHRY and CDR2 is SYGVKD in the germline V gene. The CDR3: CAISEDLAGLSPTDTQYF. CDR3 sequence (DNA): TGTGCCATCAGTGAGGATCTAGCGGGGTTGAGCCCCACAGATACGCAGTATTTT.

The gene calls are TRBV6-1 and TRBJ1-2; 9 bases are a match to TRBD1. This CDR3 spans 16 amino acids. Germline V gives CDR1 MNHNS, CDR2 SASEGT. J gave up 2 bases and V 4 bases, and 8 bases lay outside the gene matches. The CDR3 DNA reads as TGTGCCAGCAGTGCCGACCCGGGACAGGGAAACTATGGCTACACCTTC. Its protein product is CASSADPGQGNYGYTF.

This clone occurred once. This chain links TRBV7-9 with TRBJ2-7, with 8 nucleotides matching TRBD1. After removal of 5 bases from V and 5 bases from J, the junction contained 11 bases not matched to a gene. Germline CDR1 and CDR2: SEHNR and FQNEAQ (reference sequence). The CDR3 contains 15 residues. CDR3: CASSGETGEVHEQYF. CDR3 nucleotide sequence: TGTGCCAGCAGCGGGGAGACAGGGGAGGTCCACGAGCAGTACTTC.

The genes are TRBV20-1 and TRBJ1-1; D remains ambiguous. The CDR3 covers 11 residues. Germline CDR1 and CDR2: DFQATT and SNEGSKA (reference sequence). The V and J ends lost 6 bases and 10 bases respectively, with 15 bases between them. CDR3 protein: CSALDPPGAFF. The CDR3 coding sequence is TGCAGTGCCCTCGACCCCCCGGGAGCTTTCTTT.

This chain connects TRBV7-9 to TRBJ1-2, with a possible D match to TRBD1 (5 bases). Germline V gives CDR1 SEHNR, CDR2 FQNEAQ (reference sequence). This CDR3 has 14 residues. Between the trimmed V and J ends, which lost 2 bases and 7 bases, there was a span of 14 bases. CDR3 sequence (DNA): TGTGCCAGCAGCTTAAACCACAGGTTGGGTGGCTACACCTTC. This sequence encodes CASSLNHRLGGYTF.

This sequence joins TRBV18 and TRBJ1-2; 9 bases align to TRBD1. The CDR3 contains 15 residues. CDR1 and CDR2 from the germline V gene are KGHSH and LQKENI. The ends lost 3 bases at V and 2 bases at J; junction bases unmatched: 4. The CDR3 coding sequence is TGTGCCAGCTCACCGGGACAGGGCCCCAACTATGGCTACACCTTC. Protein sequence: CASSPGQGPNYGYTF. Variable domain in full (rest from reference TRBV18 and TRBJ1-2): NAGVMQNPRHLVRRRGQEARLRCSPMKGHSHVYWYRQLPEEGLKFMVYLQKENIIDESGMPKERFSAEFPKEGPSILRIQQVVRGDSAAYFCASSPGQGPNYGYTFGSGTRLTVV.

This chain links TRBV7-8 with TRBJ1-6, with D uncertain. Germline CDR1 is SGHVS and CDR2 is FQNEAQ. The CDR3 is made up of 13 amino acids. V dropped 1 base and J dropped 8 bases, with 6 bases sitting between them. CDR3 nucleotide sequence: TGTGCCAGCAGCTTAGATGAGGATTCACCCCTCCACTTT. This encodes CASSLDEDSPLHF.

Comment on this clone: The junction departs from the called germline gene at one end, perhaps through a read error. V gene TRBV6-5 combines with J gene TRBJ1-1; 9 positions agree with TRBD1. In germline, CDR1 is MNHEY, CDR2 SVGAGI. The CDR3 covers 12 residues. In DNA, the CDR3 is TGTGCCAGCACCCCCGGGACAGGGTCCCTAATCTTT. It specifies CASTPGTGSLIF.

The rearrangement links TRBV6-5 to TRBJ2-7, with 8 bases identical to TRBD1. V lost 0 bases to trimming and J lost 3 bases; unmatched junction nucleotides: 7. CDR1 MNHEY and CDR2 SVGAGI come from the germline V gene. CDR3 size: 16 residues. The CDR3 spells CASSYSYPGQGYEQYF. CDR3 coding DNA: TGTGCCAGCAGTTACTCGTACCCCGGACAGGGCTACGAGCAGTACTTC.